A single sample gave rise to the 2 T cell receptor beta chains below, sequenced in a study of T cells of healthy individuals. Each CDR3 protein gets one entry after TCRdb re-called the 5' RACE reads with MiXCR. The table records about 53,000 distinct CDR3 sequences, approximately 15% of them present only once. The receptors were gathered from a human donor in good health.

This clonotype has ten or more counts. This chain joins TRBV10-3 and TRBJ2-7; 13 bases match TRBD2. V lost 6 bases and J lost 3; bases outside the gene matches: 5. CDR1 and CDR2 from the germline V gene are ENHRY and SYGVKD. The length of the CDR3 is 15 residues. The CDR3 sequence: CAIRGLAGDHYEQYF. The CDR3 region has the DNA TGTGCCATCAGAGGACTAGCGGGGGACCACTACGAGCAGTACTTC.

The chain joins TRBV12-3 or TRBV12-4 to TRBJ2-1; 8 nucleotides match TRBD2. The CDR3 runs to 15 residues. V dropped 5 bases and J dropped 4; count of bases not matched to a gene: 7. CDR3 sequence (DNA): TGTGCCAGCAGTCCCACTAGCGGCTCTTACAATGAGCAGTTCTTC. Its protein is CASSPTSGSYNEQFF.